This is a list of T cell receptor beta chains from one sample in a study of OX40 agonist ivuxolimab in advanced cancers. This table comes from immunoSEQ multiplex PCR, and its TCRdb copy is limited to in-frame clones, with some not included. The data show 40,000 to 55,000 clones, 89% seen once. The sequences come from CD4+ or CD8+ T cells sorted from blood, collected in a trial of the OX40 agonist ivuxolimab. The origin of the receptors is an adult with an advanced solid tumor such as melanoma, head and neck, liver or kidney cancer. Each CDR3 is given with its conserved first and last residue. A D gene is named only where the DNA matches it firmly. Not all rows give a size; the values are once, few, many and, for expanded clones, a class.

clone_size: -
j_call: TRBJ1-2
d_call: -
v_call: TRBV7-9
cdr3_nt: TGTGCCAGCAGCCCCAACCGAGGGACGGCCGGGGGGGGCTACACCTTC
cdr3_aa: CASSPNRGTAGGGYTF

clone_size: -
j_call: TRBJ1-2
d_call: -
v_call: TRBV4-1
cdr3_nt: TGCGCCAGCAGCCAAGGATTCCGGGGCTACACCTTC
cdr3_aa: CASSQGFRGYTF

clone_size: -
j_call: TRBJ2-2
d_call: -
v_call: TRBV6-5
cdr3_nt: TGTGCCAGCAGTTACTCCGGGGGGCCTAACACCGGGGAGCTGTTTTTT
cdr3_aa: CASSYSGGPNTGELFF

clone_size: -
j_call: TRBJ2-1
d_call: TRBD2
v_call: TRBV6-5
cdr3_nt: TGTGCCAGCAGTTGGCGGGAGGGGTACAATGAGCAGTTCTTC
cdr3_aa: CASSWREGYNEQFF

clone_size: -
j_call: TRBJ2-7
d_call: -
v_call: TRBV7-9
cdr3_nt: TGTGCCAGCAGCCCCCACCCGGCCGAGCAGTACTTC
cdr3_aa: CASSPHPAEQYF

clone_size: -
j_call: TRBJ2-7
d_call: -
v_call: TRBV4-2
cdr3_nt: TGTGCCAGCAGCCAAGAGGAAGGGGGGGAGGGACTTGGCTACGAGCAGTACTTC
cdr3_aa: CASSQEEGGEGLGYEQYF

clone_size: -
j_call: TRBJ1-1
d_call: -
v_call: TRBV2
cdr3_nt: TGTGCCAGCAGTGAGTGGGGGACCCGTGAGTCTTTCTTT
cdr3_aa: CASSEWGTRESFF

clone_size: -
j_call: TRBJ2-7
d_call: -
v_call: TRBV30
cdr3_nt: TGTGCCTGGAATTCGGGGGAAAACTACGAGCAGTACTTC
cdr3_aa: CAWNSGENYEQYF

clone_size: -
j_call: TRBJ2-5
d_call: -
v_call: TRBV4-1
cdr3_nt: TGCGCCAGCAGCCATGGGGCCGGAGGAGAGACCCAGTACTTC
cdr3_aa: CASSHGAGGETQYF

clone_size: -
j_call: TRBJ2-7
d_call: -
v_call: TRBV9
cdr3_nt: TGTGCCAGCAGCGTAGGGTCAGGGTACTCCTACGAGCAGTACTTC
cdr3_aa: CASSVGSGYSYEQYF

clone_size: -
j_call: TRBJ2-3
d_call: -
v_call: TRBV9
cdr3_nt: TGTGCCAGCAGCCTCCCTAAGGGGGGGGGTAGGACAGATACGCAGTATTTT
cdr3_aa: CASSLPKGGGRTDTQYF

clone_size: -
j_call: TRBJ1-6
d_call: TRBD1
v_call: TRBV7-6
cdr3_nt: TGTGCCAGCAGTGACAGGGGGTTAAATTCACCCCTCCACTTT
cdr3_aa: CASSDRGLNSPLHF

clone_size: once
j_call: TRBJ2-2
d_call: -
v_call: TRBV19
cdr3_nt: TGTGCCAGTAGGATTCCCGAGGGGCCGAGGACCGGGGAGCTGTTTTTT
cdr3_aa: CASRIPEGPRTGELFF

clone_size: once
j_call: TRBJ1-1
d_call: -
v_call: TRBV5-1
cdr3_nt: TGCGCCAGCAGCTTGGTCGGGGGTGGCACTGAAGCTTTCTTT
cdr3_aa: CASSLVGGGTEAFF

clone_size: -
j_call: TRBJ2-3
d_call: -
v_call: TRBV19
cdr3_nt: TGTGCCAGTAGTATACGTCACCGGGATCTTTTTAGGAACCCTCCCACAGATACGCAGTATTTT
cdr3_aa: CASSIRHRDLFRNPPTDTQYF

clone_size: once
j_call: TRBJ2-7
d_call: -
v_call: TRBV5-1
cdr3_nt: TGCGCCAGCAGTCTGGCCCCGGGGGCGATCTACGAGCAGTACTTC
cdr3_aa: CASSLAPGAIYEQYF

clone_size: once
j_call: TRBJ1-4
d_call: TRBD1
v_call: TRBV6-6
cdr3_nt: TGTGCCAGCACCTGGACAGGGGGCTATGAAAAACTGTTTTTT
cdr3_aa: CASTWTGGYEKLFF

clone_size: -
j_call: TRBJ1-2
d_call: TRBD1
v_call: TRBV4-2
cdr3_nt: TGTGCCAGCAGCCATGAGTACCAGGGGGCTGAAGGCTACACCTTC
cdr3_aa: CASSHEYQGAEGYTF

clone_size: -
j_call: TRBJ2-6
d_call: TRBD1
v_call: TRBV15
cdr3_nt: TGTGCCACCAGCACAGGACAGGAGATCTCTGGGGCCAACGTCCTGACTTTC
cdr3_aa: CATSTGQEISGANVLTF

clone_size: -
j_call: TRBJ1-2
d_call: -
v_call: TRBV10-2
cdr3_nt: TGCGCCAGCAGTGAGAATAGAAACTATGGCTACACCTTC
cdr3_aa: CASSENRNYGYTF

clone_size: -
j_call: TRBJ1-2
d_call: TRBD1
v_call: TRBV27
cdr3_nt: TGTGCCAGCAGCTCCGGACAGGCCTTCTATGGCTACACCTTC
cdr3_aa: CASSSGQAFYGYTF

clone_size: -
j_call: TRBJ1-3
d_call: -
v_call: TRBV7-8
cdr3_nt: TGTGCCAGCAGCGGGCCCGGGACGCTGGATGCACAATCTGGAAACACCATATATTTT
cdr3_aa: CASSGPGTLDAQSGNTIYF

clone_size: -
j_call: TRBJ2-1
d_call: -
v_call: TRBV2
cdr3_nt: TGTGCCAGCAAGGATCGGGCGGGTCAATACAATGAGCAGTTCTTC
cdr3_aa: CASKDRAGQYNEQFF

clone_size: -
j_call: TRBJ2-1
d_call: TRBD2
v_call: TRBV19
cdr3_nt: TGTGCCAGTAGTATAGCGGGAGGGCCGAATGAGCAGTTCTTC
cdr3_aa: CASSIAGGPNEQFF

clone_size: -
j_call: TRBJ1-6
d_call: TRBD1
v_call: TRBV6-6
cdr3_nt: TGTGCCAGCAGTTACTCAGGACAGGGAATCCATTCACCCCTCCACTTT
cdr3_aa: CASSYSGQGIHSPLHF

clone_size: -
j_call: TRBJ1-6
d_call: TRBD1
v_call: TRBV18
cdr3_nt: TGTGCCAGCTCACCACCCCGAGACAGGGGGCGTGTTCCCCTCCACTTT
cdr3_aa: CASSPPRDRGRVPLHF

clone_size: -
j_call: TRBJ1-5
d_call: -
v_call: TRBV5-1
cdr3_nt: TGCGCCAGCAGCTTGAATGGGGGCGTTAATCAGCCCCAGCATTTT
cdr3_aa: CASSLNGGVNQPQHF

clone_size: -
j_call: TRBJ1-5
d_call: -
v_call: TRBV7-9
cdr3_nt: TGTGCCAGCAGCCAAGAAGCCCCTGACGAGGGTTGGGGCAATCAGCCCCAGCATTTT
cdr3_aa: CASSQEAPDEGWGNQPQHF

clone_size: -
j_call: TRBJ1-6
d_call: TRBD1
v_call: TRBV7-9
cdr3_nt: TGTGCCAGCAGCGCGGGACAGGGAAATTCACCCCTCCACTTT
cdr3_aa: CASSAGQGNSPLHF

clone_size: medium-sized
j_call: TRBJ1-1
d_call: -
v_call: TRBV2
cdr3_nt: TGTGCCAGCAGTGAAGCTCGTGGGGGCACCCTGGAGCGAGCTTTCTTT
cdr3_aa: CASSEARGGTLERAFF

clone_size: once
j_call: TRBJ2-2
d_call: TRBD1
v_call: TRBV6-5
cdr3_nt: TGTGCCAGCAGTTCCGACAGGGAGTCCGACACCGGGGAGCTGTTTTTT
cdr3_aa: CASSSDRESDTGELFF

clone_size: few
j_call: TRBJ2-7
d_call: -
v_call: TRBV7-8
cdr3_nt: TGTGCCAGCAGCTTAACCCGGGGCTCCTACGAGCAGTACTTC
cdr3_aa: CASSLTRGSYEQYF

clone_size: -
j_call: TRBJ2-7
d_call: -
v_call: TRBV5-1
cdr3_nt: TGCGCCAGCAGTAGATCCTTGGACAGTGACTCCTACGAGCAGTACTTC
cdr3_aa: CASSRSLDSDSYEQYF

clone_size: -
j_call: TRBJ2-7
d_call: TRBD2
v_call: TRBV19
cdr3_nt: TGTGCCAGTAGTATCAGCGGGGATCGGGACGAGCAGTACTTC
cdr3_aa: CASSISGDRDEQYF

clone_size: -
j_call: TRBJ2-7
d_call: -
v_call: TRBV19
cdr3_nt: TGTGCCAGGGCAACAGGGTTAGATAAAAACGAGCAGTACTTC
cdr3_aa: CARATGLDKNEQYF

clone_size: once
j_call: TRBJ2-3
d_call: -
v_call: TRBV15
cdr3_nt: TGTGCCACCAGCAGACCGTTACAGGGAACAGATACGCAGTATTTT
cdr3_aa: CATSRPLQGTDTQYF

clone_size: -
j_call: TRBJ2-7
d_call: -
v_call: TRBV7-9
cdr3_nt: TGTGCCAGCAGCCCCTCTACGGGTCCCTCCTACGAGCAGTACTTC
cdr3_aa: CASSPSTGPSYEQYF

clone_size: -
j_call: TRBJ1-4
d_call: -
v_call: TRBV19
cdr3_nt: TGTGCCACCGCTGAAACCACAGCACCTAATGAAAAACTGTTTTTT
cdr3_aa: CATAETTAPNEKLFF

clone_size: -
j_call: TRBJ2-7
d_call: TRBD2
v_call: TRBV7-9
cdr3_nt: TGTGCCAGCAGCCCCGCTAGCGGATACTCCTACGAGCAGTACTTC
cdr3_aa: CASSPASGYSYEQYF

clone_size: few
j_call: TRBJ1-2
d_call: -
v_call: TRBV7-9
cdr3_nt: TGTGCCAGCGGCCATCGGACAACCAGCCGGAACTATGGCTACACCTTC
cdr3_aa: CASGHRTTSRNYGYTF

clone_size: -
j_call: TRBJ1-5
d_call: -
v_call: TRBV27
cdr3_nt: TGTGCCAGCATGAAAGGGAATAGCAATCAGCCCCAGCATTTT
cdr3_aa: CASMKGNSNQPQHF

clone_size: -
j_call: TRBJ2-5
d_call: -
v_call: TRBV7-2
cdr3_nt: TGTGCCAGCAGCTTAGTTAGCCTGTATAAAGAGACCCAGTACTTC
cdr3_aa: CASSLVSLYKETQYF